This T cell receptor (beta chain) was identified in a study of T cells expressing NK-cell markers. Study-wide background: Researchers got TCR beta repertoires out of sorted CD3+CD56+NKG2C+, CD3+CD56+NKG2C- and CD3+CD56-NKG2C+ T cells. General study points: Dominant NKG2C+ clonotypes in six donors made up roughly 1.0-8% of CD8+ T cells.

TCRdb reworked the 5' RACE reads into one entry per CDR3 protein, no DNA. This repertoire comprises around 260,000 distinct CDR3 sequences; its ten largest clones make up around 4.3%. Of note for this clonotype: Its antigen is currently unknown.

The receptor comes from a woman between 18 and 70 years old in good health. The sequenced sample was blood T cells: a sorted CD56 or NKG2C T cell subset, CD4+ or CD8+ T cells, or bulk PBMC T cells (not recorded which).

The CDR3 loop is CASSRNRGLDGYTF. The V call is TRBV4-3, the J call TRBJ1-2; the D gene TCRdb calls, TRBD1, cannot be checked with no DNA. Germline lookup yields CDR1 LGHNA and CDR2 YSLEER. CDR3 length: 14 amino acids.